The 9 T cell receptor beta chains below come from one sample, sequenced in a study of cytomegalovirus exposure and HLA in healthy donors. The study ran its PCR with 60 Vbeta and 13 Jbeta primers. Libraries were prepared by immunoSEQ multiplex PCR; TCRdb keeps only in-frame clonotypes and omits some of them. Of over 100,000 clones in the sample, around 80% were seen once. Material for sequencing was PBMCs. The receptors shown here come from a man under 40 in good health and CMV-seronegative.

This chain uses TRBV5-1 with TRBJ2-3, with TRBD2 matching 9 bases. The CDR3 runs 14 residues. In germline, CDR1 is SGHRS, CDR2 YFSETQ. V was pared by 8 bases and J by 4 bases, with 8 bases of the junction left unmatched. The CDR3 region has the DNA TGCGCCAGTCTACTCCGCGGGGGGGCAGATACGCAGTATTTT. This gives the protein CASLLRGGADTQYF.

This chain connects TRBV4-3 to TRBJ1-1; D unresolved. V lost 0 bases and J 4 bases, leaving 12 bases between the germline ends. The CDR3 length is 15 residues. Germline-derived CDR1 and CDR2 are LGHNA and YSLEER. The CDR3 protein is CASSQETHLGTEAFF. The CDR3 coding sequence is TGCGCCAGCAGCCAAGAGACTCACCTCGGCACTGAAGCTTTCTTT.

The chain couples TRBV4-3 to TRBJ2-7; the D gene is possibly TRBD1 (5 bases). V lost 0 bases, J lost 5 bases, and 14 bases lay in between. CDR3 size: 15 residues. Per germline, CDR1 LGHNA and CDR2 YSLEER. The CDR3 reads CASSQDTTGLDEQYF. The CDR3 DNA sequence: TGCGCCAGCAGCCAAGATACAACAGGTCTCGACGAGCAGTACTTC.

This clone was recorded only once. At one end, the junction sequence differs from germline, possibly due to a read error. The chain is built from TRBV5-8 and TRBJ2-5; 10 nucleotides align to TRBD2. Germline loops: CDR1 SGHTS, CDR2 YDEGEE. The CDR3 spans 15 residues. CDR3 amino acids: CASSQERGGQETQYF. The CDR3 coding sequence is TGCGCCAGCAGCCAAGAGCGGGGGGGCCAAGAGACCCAGTACTTC.

The chain is built from TRBV19 and TRBJ2-7; tentative D call: TRBD1 (5 bases). V lost 6 bases, J lost 4 bases, and 16 bases lay in between. The CDR3 has 14 amino acids. CDR1 LNHDA and CDR2 SQIVND come from the germline V gene (reference sequence). CDR3 amino acids: CASSEDTLWYEQYF. The CDR3 nucleotides are TGTGCCAGTAGCGAGGACACTCTCTGGTACGAGCAGTACTTC. The variable domain in full, completed from reference TRBV19 and TRBJ2-7, reads DGGITQSPKYLFRKEGQNVTLSCEQNLNHDAMYWYRQDPGQGLRLIYYSQIVNDFQKGDIAEGYSVSREKKESFPLTVTSAQKNPTAFYLCASSEDTLWYEQYFGPGTRLTVT.

This rearrangement joins TRBV7-2 to TRBJ1-4; 7 nucleotides align to TRBD1. The germline CDR1 and CDR2 sequences are SGHTA and FQGNSA. The CDR3 runs 15 residues. With V trimmed by 6 bases and J by 1 base, 5 bases remained unmatched. CDR3 sequence: CASRQQGLTNEKLFF. The CDR3 DNA reads TGTGCCAGCAGACAACAGGGGTTAACTAATGAAAAACTGTTTTTT. Filled out from reference TRBV7-2 and TRBJ1-4, the complete variable domain reads GAGVSQSPSNKVTEKGKDVELRCDPISGHTALYWYRQSLGQGLEFLIYFQGNSAPDKSGLPSDRFSAERTGGSVSTLTIQRTQQEDSAVYLCASRQQGLTNEKLFFGSGTQLSVL.

This chain links TRBV6-5 with TRBJ1-4, with 11 bases aligning to TRBD1. The germline V gene encodes CDR1 MNHEY and CDR2 SVGAGI. The J segment lost 6 bases and the V segment lost 6 bases, leaving 3 bases of the junction unmatched. The CDR3 totals 14 residues. The DNA for the CDR3 is TGTGCCAGCAGCTGGGACAGGGGGTATGAAAAACTGTTTTTT. It translates to CASSWDRGYEKLFF.

The rearrangement uses TRBV6-6 and TRBJ1-3; D gene uncertain. This CDR3 is built from 15 residues. CDR1 and CDR2 from the germline V gene are MNHNY and SVGAGI (reference sequence). The V end lost 0 bases, the J end lost 0 bases, and 6 bases lay between the germline ends. The CDR3 nucleotides read TGTGCCAGCAGTTACTCTGCGGGCTCTGGAAACACCATATATTTT. Encoded protein: CASSYSAGSGNTIYF.

The chain is built from TRBV5-6 and TRBJ1-3; D perhaps matches TRBD1 (5 bases). Germline V gives CDR1 SGHDT, CDR2 YYEEEE. The ends were cut back, 2 bases at V and 4 bases at J, with 16 bases in the middle. The CDR3 has 16 amino acids. In DNA form, the CDR3 reads TGTGCCAGCAGCTTAACAGGCCCGACTGGAGGAAACACCATATATTTT. Residues: CASSLTGPTGGNTIYF. The whole variable domain, filled in from reference TRBV5-6 and TRBJ1-3, reads DAGVTQSPTHLIKTRGQQVTLRCSPKSGHDTVSWYQQALGQGPQFIFQYYEEEERQRGNFPDRFSGHQFPNYSSELNVNALLLGDSALYLCASSLTGPTGGNTIYFGEGSWLTVV.